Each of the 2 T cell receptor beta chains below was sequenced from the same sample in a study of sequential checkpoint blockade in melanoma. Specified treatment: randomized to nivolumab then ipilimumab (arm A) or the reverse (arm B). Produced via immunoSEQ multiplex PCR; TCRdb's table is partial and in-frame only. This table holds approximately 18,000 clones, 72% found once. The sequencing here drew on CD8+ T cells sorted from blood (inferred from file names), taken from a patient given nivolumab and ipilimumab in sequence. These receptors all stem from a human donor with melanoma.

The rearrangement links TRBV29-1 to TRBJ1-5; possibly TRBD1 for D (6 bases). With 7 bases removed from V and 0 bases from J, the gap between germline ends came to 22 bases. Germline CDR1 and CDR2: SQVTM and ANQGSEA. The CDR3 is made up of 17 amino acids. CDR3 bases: TGCAGCGCTGATAGCCGGGACACCAATTATAGCAATCAGCCCCAGCATTTT. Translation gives CSADSRDTNYSNQPQHF.

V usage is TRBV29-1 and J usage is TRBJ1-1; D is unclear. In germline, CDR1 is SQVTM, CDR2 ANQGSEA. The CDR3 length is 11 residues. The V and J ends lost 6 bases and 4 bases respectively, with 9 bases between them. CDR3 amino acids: CSVALPTEAFF. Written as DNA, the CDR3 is TGCAGCGTGGCCCTCCCCACTGAAGCTTTCTTT.